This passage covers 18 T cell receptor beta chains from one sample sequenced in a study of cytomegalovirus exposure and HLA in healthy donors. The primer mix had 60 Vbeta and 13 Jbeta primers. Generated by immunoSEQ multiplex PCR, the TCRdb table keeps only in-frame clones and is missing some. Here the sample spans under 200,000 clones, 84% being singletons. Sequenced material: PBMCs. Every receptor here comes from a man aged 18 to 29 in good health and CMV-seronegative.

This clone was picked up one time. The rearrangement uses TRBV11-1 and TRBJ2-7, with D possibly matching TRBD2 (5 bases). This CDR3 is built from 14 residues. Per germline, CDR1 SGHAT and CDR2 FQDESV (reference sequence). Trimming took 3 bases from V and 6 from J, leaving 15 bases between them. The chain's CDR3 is CASSFRTAPSEQYF. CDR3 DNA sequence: TGTGCCAGCAGCTTCCGGACTGCGCCCTCCGAGCAGTACTTC.

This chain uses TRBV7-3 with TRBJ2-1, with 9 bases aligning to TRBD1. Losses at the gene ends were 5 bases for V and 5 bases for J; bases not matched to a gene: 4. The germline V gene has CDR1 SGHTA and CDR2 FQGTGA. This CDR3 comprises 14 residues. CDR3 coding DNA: TGTGCCAGCAGCCTCGGGACAGGGAACAATGAGCAGTTCTTC. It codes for CASSLGTGNNEQFF.

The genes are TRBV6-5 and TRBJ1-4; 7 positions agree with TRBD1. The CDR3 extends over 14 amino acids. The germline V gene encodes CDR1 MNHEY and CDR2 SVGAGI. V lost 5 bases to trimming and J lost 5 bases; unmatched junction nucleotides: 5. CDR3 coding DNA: TGTGCCAGCAGTCGGGACAGACGGAATGAAAAACTGTTTTTT. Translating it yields CASSRDRRNEKLFF.

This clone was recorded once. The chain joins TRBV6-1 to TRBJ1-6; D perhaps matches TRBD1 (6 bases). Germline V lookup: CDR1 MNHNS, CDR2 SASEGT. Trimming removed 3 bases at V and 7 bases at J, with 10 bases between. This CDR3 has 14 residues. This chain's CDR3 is CASSDRGKNSPLHF. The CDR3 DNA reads TGTGCCAGCAGTGATAGGGGGAAGAATTCACCCCTCCACTTT.

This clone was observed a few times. The CDR3 sequence: CASSKQGNTEAFF. The CDR3, as DNA: TGCGCCAGCAGTAAACAGGGGAACACTGAAGCTTTCTTT. This chain connects TRBV5-1 to TRBJ1-1; D might be TRBD1 (6 bases). Trimming left V 5 bases short and J 1 base short, with 9 bases between. The CDR3 contains 13 residues. Germline CDR1 and CDR2: SGHRS and YFSETQ.

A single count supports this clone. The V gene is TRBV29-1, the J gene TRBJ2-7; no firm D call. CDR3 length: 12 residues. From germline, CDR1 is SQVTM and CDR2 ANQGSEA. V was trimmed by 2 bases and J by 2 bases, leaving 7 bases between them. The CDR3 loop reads CSVEPRPYEQYF. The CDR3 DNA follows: TGCAGCGTTGAACCTAGACCCTACGAGCAGTACTTC.

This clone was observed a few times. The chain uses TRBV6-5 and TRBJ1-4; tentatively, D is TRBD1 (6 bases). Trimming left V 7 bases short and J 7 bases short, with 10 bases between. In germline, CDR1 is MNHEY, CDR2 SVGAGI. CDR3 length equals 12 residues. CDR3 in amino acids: CASKTGREKLFF. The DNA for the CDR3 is TGTGCCAGCAAAACAGGGCGTGAAAAACTGTTTTTT.

CDR3 nucleotide sequence: TGTGCCACCGAGGGAAGAAGAAATTCACCCCTCCACTTT. Protein sequence: CATEGRRNSPLHF. This chain links TRBV28 with TRBJ1-6; D is undetermined. Germline V gives CDR1 MDHEN, CDR2 SYDVKM. Trimming removed 10 bases from V and 7 bases from J, with 14 bases in between. The CDR3 is 13 residues long.

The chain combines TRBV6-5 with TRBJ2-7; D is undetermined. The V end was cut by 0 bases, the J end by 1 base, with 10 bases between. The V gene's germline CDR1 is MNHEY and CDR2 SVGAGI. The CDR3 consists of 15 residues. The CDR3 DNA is TGTGCCAGCAGTTACTCGACGGGTGAGTCCTACGAGCAGTACTTC. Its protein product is CASSYSTGESYEQYF.

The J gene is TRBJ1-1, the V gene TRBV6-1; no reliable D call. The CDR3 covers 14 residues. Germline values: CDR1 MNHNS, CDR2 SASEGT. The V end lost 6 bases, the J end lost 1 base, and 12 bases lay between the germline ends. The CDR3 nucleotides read TGTGCCAGCAGCCCCAGCGGGTCGAACACTGAAGCTTTCTTT. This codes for CASSPSGSNTEAFF.

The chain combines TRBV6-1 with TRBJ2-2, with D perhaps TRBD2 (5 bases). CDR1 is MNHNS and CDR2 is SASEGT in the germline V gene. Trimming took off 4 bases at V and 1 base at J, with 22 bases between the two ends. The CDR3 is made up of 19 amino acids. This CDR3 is CASSALWWRRRRNTGELFF. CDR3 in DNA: TGTGCCAGCAGTGCTCTCTGGTGGCGTCGGAGGCGGAACACCGGGGAGCTGTTTTTT.

This chain's CDR3 is CASSFQRAGGELFF. As DNA, the CDR3 is TGTGCCAGCAGTTTCCAGCGGGCGGGCGGGGAGCTGTTTTTT. The chain couples TRBV27 to TRBJ2-2, with D maybe TRBD2 (6 bases). Germline V CDR1 and CDR2: MNHEY, SMNVEV (reference sequence). Trimming took off 3 bases at V and 7 bases at J, with 12 bases between the two ends. The CDR3 loop spans 14 amino acids.

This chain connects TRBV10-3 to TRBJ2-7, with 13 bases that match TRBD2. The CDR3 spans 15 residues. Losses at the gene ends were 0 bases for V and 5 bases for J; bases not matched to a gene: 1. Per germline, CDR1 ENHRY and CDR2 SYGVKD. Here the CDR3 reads CAISESTSGGNEQYF. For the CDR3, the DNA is TGTGCCATCAGTGAGTCGACTAGCGGGGGGAACGAGCAGTACTTC.

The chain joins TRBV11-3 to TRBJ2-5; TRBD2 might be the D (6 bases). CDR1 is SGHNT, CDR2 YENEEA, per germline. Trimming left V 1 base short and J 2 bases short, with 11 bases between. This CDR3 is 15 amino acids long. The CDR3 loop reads CASSLGTGTQETQYF. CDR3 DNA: TGTGCCAGCAGCTTAGGGACCGGGACTCAAGAGACCCAGTACTTC.

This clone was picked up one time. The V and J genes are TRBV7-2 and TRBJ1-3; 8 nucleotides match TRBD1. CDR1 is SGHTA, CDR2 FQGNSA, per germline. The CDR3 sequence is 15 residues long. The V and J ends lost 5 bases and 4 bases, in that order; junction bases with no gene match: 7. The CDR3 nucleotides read TGTGCCAGCAGCACTCAGGGGGCGCCAGGAAACACCATATATTTT. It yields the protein CASSTQGAPGNTIYF.

The CDR3 DNA sequence: TGCAGCGTTCTACTGGGACAGGGGGCCTCCTACGAGCAGTACTTC. Translated, it gives CSVLLGQGASYEQYF. The chain couples TRBV29-1 to TRBJ2-7; 12 nucleotides align to TRBD1. V lost 5 bases, J lost 0 bases, and 5 bases stayed unmatched. Germline V gene lookup returns CDR1 SQVTM and CDR2 ANQGSEA. The CDR3 sequence is 15 residues long.

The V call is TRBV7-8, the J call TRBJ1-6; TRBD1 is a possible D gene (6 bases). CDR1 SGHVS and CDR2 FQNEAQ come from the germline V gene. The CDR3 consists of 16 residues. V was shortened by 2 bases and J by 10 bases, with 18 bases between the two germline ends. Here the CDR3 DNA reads TGTGCCAGCAGCTTACTTGCGACAGGCGTAGGGTCACCCCTCCACTTT. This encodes CASSLLATGVGSPLHF. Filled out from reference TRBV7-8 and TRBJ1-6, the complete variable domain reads GAGVSQSPRYKVAKRGQDVALRCDPISGHVSLFWYQQALGQGPEFLTYFQNEAQLDKSGLPSDRFFAERPEGSVSTLKIQRTQQEDSAVYLCASSLLATGVGSPLHFGNGTRLTVT.

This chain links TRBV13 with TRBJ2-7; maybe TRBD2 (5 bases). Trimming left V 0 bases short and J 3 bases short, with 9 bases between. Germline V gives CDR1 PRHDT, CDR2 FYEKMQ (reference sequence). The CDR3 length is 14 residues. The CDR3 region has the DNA TGTGCCAGCAGCTTAGGCCGCGGGTTCTACGAGCAGTACTTC. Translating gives CASSLGRGFYEQYF.